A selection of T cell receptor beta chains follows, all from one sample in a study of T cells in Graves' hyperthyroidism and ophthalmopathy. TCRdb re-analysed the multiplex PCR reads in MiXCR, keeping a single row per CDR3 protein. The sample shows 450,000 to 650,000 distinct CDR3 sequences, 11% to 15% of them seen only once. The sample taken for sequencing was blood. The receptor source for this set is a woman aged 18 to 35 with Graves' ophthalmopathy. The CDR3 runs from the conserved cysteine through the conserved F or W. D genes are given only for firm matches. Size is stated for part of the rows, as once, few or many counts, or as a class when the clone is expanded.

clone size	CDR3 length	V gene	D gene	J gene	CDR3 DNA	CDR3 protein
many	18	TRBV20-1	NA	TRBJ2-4	TGCAGTGCTAGACAAATAAGGACTACCGGGACAGCGAAGGACATTCAGTACTTC	CSARQIRTTGTAKDIQYF
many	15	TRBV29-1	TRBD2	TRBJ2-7	TGCAGCGTTGAATTTGCGGCTAGCGGGACCTACGAGCAGTACTTC	CSVEFAASGTYEQYF
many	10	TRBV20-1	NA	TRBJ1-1	TGCAGTGCTGTAGGGGTCTGGGCTTTCTTT	CSAVGVWAFF
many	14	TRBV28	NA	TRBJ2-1	TGTGCCAGCAGTATCACAAACTCCTACAATGAGCAGTTCTTC	CASSITNSYNEQFF
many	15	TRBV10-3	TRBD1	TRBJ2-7	TGTGCCATCAGTGCCCGGACAGGGGGGTCCTACGAGCAGTACTTC	CAISARTGGSYEQYF
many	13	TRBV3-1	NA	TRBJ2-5	TGTGCCAGCAGCCAAGAGGGCGGGGAGACCCAGTACTTC	CASSQEGGETQYF
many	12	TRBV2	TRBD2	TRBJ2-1	TGTGCCAGCAGCGTTAGCGGGAATGAGCAGTTCTTC	CASSVSGNEQFF
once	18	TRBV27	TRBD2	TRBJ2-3	TGTGCCAGCAGTTCCCCAATAGCGGGAGGGAGGTATGCAGATACGCAGTATTTT	CASSSPIAGGRYADTQYF
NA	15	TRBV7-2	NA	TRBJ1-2	TGTGCCAGCAGCTTAATGGACAGAAACATCTATGGCTACACCTTC	CASSLMDRNIYGYTF
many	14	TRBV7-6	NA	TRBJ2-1	TGTGCCAGCAGCATAGGGGGGGTTTACAATGAGCAGTTCTTC	CASSIGGVYNEQFF
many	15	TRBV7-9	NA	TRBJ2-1	TGTGCCAGCAGTTTGAGGGCGAGCTCCTACAATGAGCAGTTCTTC	CASSLRASSYNEQFF
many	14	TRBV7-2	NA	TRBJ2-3	TGTGCCAGCAACCCGGGACAAAGCACAGATACGCAGTATTTT	CASNPGQSTDTQYF
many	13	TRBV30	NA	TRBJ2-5	TGTGCCTGGAGTGTGTCGGCCAGGGAGACCCAGTACTTC	CAWSVSARETQYF
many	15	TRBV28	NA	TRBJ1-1	TGTGCCAGCAGCTATTCGTCGGGTACGAACACTGAAGCTTTCTTT	CASSYSSGTNTEAFF
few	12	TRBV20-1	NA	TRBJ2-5	TGCAGTGCTAGGAGACAGCAAGAGACCCAGTACTTC	CSARRQQETQYF
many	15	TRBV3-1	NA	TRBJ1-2	TGTGCCAGCAGCCTTAAGTGGAGGCTCGACTATGGCTACACCTTC	CASSLKWRLDYGYTF
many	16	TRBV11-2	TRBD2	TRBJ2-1	TGTGCCAGCAGCCGGACTAGCGGGAATATAAGGAATGAGCAGTTCTTC	CASSRTSGNIRNEQFF
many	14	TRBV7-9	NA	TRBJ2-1	TGTGCCAGCAGCTTGCTAGTCTCCTACAATGAGCAGTTCTTC	CASSLLVSYNEQFF
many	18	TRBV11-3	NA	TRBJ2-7	TGTGCCAGCAGCTTAGGACAGAGGTGGCGGGTTCCCTTCTACGAGCAGTACTTC	CASSLGQRWRVPFYEQYF
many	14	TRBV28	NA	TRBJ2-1	TGTGCCAGCAGCACCCCCGGGACGCCAAATGAGCAGTTCTTC	CASSTPGTPNEQFF
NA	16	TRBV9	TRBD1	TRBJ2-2	TGTGCCAGCAGCGTAGAAGGATGGACAGGGGTCGGGGAGCTGTTTTTT	CASSVEGWTGVGELFF
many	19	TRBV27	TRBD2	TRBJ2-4	TGTGCCAGCAGTCTGGGACTAGCGGGAGGAAATACAGCCAAAAACATTCAGTACTTC	CASSLGLAGGNTAKNIQYF
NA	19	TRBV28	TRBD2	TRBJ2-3	TGTGCCAGCAGAAAATTCGGACTAGCGGGAGGGCCTAGCACAGATACGCAGTATTTT	CASRKFGLAGGPSTDTQYF
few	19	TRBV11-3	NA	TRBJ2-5	TGTGCCAGCAGCTTGGGTGACAGGTTGGACGAGCTCCGACAAGAGACCCAGTACTTC	CASSLGDRLDELRQETQYF
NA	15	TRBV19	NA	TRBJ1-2	TGTGCCAGTACTCCCCTCTCGCCAGGGCGCTATGGCTACACCTTC	CASTPLSPGRYGYTF
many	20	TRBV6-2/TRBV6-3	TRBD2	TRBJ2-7	TGTGCCAGCAGTTATCGTCTTTCCGGGACTAGCGGGAGAAGCCTCAACGAGCAGTACTTC	CASSYRLSGTSGRSLNEQYF
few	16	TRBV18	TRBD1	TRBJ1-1	TGTGCCAGCTCACCACCGCAGGGGGCAATGAACACTGAAGCTTTCTTT	CASSPPQGAMNTEAFF
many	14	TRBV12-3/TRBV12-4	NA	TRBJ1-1	TGTGCCAGCAGTTTAACATGGATGAACACTGAAGCTTTCTTT	CASSLTWMNTEAFF
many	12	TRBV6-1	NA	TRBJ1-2	TGTGCCAGCAAAATGGACACGGATGGCTACACCTTC	CASKMDTDGYTF
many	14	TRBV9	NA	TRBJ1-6	TGTGCCAGCAGCGTAGGACAGATTAATTCACCCCTCCACTTT	CASSVGQINSPLHF
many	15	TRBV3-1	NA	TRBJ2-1	TGTGCCAGCAGCCAAGTTTCAGGGGTATACAATGAGCAGTTCTTC	CASSQVSGVYNEQFF
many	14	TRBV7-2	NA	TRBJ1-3	TGTGCCAGCAGCTTAGAGTGGTCCGGAAACACCATATATTTT	CASSLEWSGNTIYF
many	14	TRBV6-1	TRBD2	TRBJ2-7	TGTGCCAGCAGTGAATGGGGGGGTCCCTACGAGCAGTACTTC	CASSEWGGPYEQYF
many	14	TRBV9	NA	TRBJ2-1	TGTGCCAGCAGCGTAGGGGCGGGTTACAATGAGCAGTTCTTC	CASSVGAGYNEQFF
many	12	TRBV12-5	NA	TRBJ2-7	TGTGCTAGTGCTCCCCGGATGGACGAGCAGTACTTC	CASAPRMDEQYF
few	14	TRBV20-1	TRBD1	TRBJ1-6	TGCAGTGCTAAGAGCCAACAGGGGCGTTCACCCCTCCACTTT	CSAKSQQGRSPLHF
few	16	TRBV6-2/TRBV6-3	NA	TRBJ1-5	TGTGCCAGCAGTTACTCGATTGGACGGTCAAATCAGCCCCAGCATTTT	CASSYSIGRSNQPQHF
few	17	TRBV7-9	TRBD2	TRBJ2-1	TGTGCCAGCAGCCAAGATGACGGGAGGGGTTCCTACAATGAGCAGTTCTTC	CASSQDDGRGSYNEQFF
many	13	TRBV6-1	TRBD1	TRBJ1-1	TGTGCCAGCAGTCCGGGACAGGGCACTGAAGCTTTCTTT	CASSPGQGTEAFF
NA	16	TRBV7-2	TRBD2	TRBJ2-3	TGTGCCAGCAGCTATCGGACTAGCGGGTACACAGATACGCAGTATTTT	CASSYRTSGYTDTQYF
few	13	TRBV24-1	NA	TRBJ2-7	TGTGCCACCAGTTCTGGACAAGGATACGAGCAGTACTTC	CATSSGQGYEQYF
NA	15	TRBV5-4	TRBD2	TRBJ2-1	TGTGCCAGCAGCACCTCCGGGACTAGCCTCAATGAGCAGTTCTTC	CASSTSGTSLNEQFF
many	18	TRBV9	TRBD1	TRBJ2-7	TGTGCCAGCAGCGTAGTGGGACAGGGGGATTACGATACCTACGAGCAGTACTTC	CASSVVGQGDYDTYEQYF
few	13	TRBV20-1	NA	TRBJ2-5	TGCAGTGCTAGTTCTGGGTGGATGGGGACCCAGTACTTC	CSASSGWMGTQYF
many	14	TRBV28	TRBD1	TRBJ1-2	TGTGCCAGCAGTCCCGCACAGGGGCTATATGGCTACACCTTC	CASSPAQGLYGYTF
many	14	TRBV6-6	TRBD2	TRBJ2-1	TGTGCCAGCAGTTACTTGGCAGCGGGGGATGAGCAGTTCTTC	CASSYLAAGDEQFF
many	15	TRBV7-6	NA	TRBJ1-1	TGTGCCAGCAGCCGAGGCCCAGGGGTGAACACTGAAGCTTTCTTT	CASSRGPGVNTEAFF
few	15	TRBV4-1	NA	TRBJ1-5	TGCGCCAGCAGCCAAGTAGGCGATAGCAATCAGCCCCAGCATTTT	CASSQVGDSNQPQHF
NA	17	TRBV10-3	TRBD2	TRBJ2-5	TGTGCCATCAGTGAGCACTGGCTAGCGGGAACCCAAGAGACCCAGTACTTC	CAISEHWLAGTQETQYF
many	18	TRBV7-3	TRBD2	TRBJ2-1	TGTGCCAGCAGCTTACTCCCTAGCGGGAGTAGCTCCTACAATGAGCAGTTCTTC	CASSLLPSGSSSYNEQFF
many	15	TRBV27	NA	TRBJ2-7	TGTGCCAGCAGTCTCATAGCCGGCCGCTCCTACGAGCAGTACTTC	CASSLIAGRSYEQYF
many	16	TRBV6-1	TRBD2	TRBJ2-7	TGTGCCAGCAGTCCCCTAGGCGGGACTACCCTCTACGAGCAGTACTTC	CASSPLGGTTLYEQYF
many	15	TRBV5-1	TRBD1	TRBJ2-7	TGCGCCAGCAGCTTGGGGACAGGAAGCTCCTACGAGCAGTACTTC	CASSLGTGSSYEQYF
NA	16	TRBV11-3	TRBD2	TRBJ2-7	TGTGCCAGCAGCTCCGTGGGACTAGCGCTTTCCTACGAGCAGTACTTC	CASSSVGLALSYEQYF
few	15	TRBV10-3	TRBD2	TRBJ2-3	TGTGCCATCAGTGCAAGAGCGGGAGGGACAGATACGCAGTATTTT	CAISARAGGTDTQYF
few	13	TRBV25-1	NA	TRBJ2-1	TGTGCCAGCAGTGTAACGGACAGAACTGAGCAGTTCTTC	CASSVTDRTEQFF
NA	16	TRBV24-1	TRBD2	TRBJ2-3	TGTGCCACCAGTGATTTGCGACGGGAGGGCGGAGATACGCAGTATTTT	CATSDLRREGGDTQYF
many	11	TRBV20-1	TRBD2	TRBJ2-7	TGCAGTGCTAGAGAGGCCGGGACTAGCTACTTC	CSAREAGTSYF
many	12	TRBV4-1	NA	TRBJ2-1	TGCGCCAGCACCGGCGGGAACAATGAGCAGTTCTTC	CASTGGNNEQFF
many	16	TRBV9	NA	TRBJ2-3	TGTGCCAGCAGCGTAGGCGGATCGGGAGGCACAGATACGCAGTATTTT	CASSVGGSGGTDTQYF